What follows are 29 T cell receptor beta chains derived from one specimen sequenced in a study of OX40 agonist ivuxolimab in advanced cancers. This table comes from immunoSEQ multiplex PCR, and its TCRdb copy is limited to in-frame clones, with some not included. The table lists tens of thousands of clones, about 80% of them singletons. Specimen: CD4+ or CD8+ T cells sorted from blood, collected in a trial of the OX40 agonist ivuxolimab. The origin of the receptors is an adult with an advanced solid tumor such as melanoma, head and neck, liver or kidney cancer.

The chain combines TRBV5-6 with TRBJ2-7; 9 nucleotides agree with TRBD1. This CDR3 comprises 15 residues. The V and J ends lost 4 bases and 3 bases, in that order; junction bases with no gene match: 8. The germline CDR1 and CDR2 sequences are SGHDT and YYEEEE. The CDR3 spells CASSGGTGKYYEQYF. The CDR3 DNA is TGTGCCAGCAGCGGAGGGACAGGGAAATACTACGAGCAGTACTTC.

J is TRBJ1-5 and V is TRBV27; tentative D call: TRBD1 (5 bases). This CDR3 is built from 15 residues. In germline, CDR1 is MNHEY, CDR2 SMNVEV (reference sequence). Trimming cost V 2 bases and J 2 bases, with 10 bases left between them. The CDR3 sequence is CASSLEGRRNQPQHF. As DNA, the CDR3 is TGTGCCAGCAGTTTAGAGGGGCGGCGCAATCAGCCCCAGCATTTT.

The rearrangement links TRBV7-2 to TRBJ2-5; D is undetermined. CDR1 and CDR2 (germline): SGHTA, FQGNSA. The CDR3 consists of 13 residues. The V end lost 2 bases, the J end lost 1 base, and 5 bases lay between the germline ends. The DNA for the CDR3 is TGTGCCAGCAGCTTAAGGGCCCAAGAGACCCAGTACTTC. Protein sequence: CASSLRAQETQYF.

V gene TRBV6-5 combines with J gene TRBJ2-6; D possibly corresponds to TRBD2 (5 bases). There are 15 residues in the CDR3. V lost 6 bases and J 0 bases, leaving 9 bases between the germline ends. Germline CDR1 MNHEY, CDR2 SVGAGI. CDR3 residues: CASSLAGSGANVLTF. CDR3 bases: TGTGCCAGCAGCCTAGCCGGCTCTGGGGCCAACGTCCTGACTTTC.

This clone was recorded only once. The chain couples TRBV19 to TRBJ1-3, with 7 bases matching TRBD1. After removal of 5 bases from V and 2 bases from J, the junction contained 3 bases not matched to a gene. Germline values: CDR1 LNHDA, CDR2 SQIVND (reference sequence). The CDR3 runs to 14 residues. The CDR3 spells CASSAGGAGNTIYF. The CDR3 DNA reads TGTGCCAGTAGTGCAGGGGGTGCTGGAAACACCATATATTTT. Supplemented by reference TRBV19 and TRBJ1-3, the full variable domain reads DGGITQSPKYLFRKEGQNVTLSCEQNLNHDAMYWYRQDPGQGLRLIYYSQIVNDFQKGDIAEGYSVSREKKESFPLTVTSAQKNPTAFYLCASSAGGAGNTIYFGEGSWLTVV.

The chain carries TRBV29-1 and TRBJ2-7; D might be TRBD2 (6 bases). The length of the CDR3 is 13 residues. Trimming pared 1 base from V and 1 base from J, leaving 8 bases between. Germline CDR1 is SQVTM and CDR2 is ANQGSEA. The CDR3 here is CSVEGGGSYEQYF. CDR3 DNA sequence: TGCAGCGTTGAAGGTGGGGGGTCCTACGAGCAGTACTTC.

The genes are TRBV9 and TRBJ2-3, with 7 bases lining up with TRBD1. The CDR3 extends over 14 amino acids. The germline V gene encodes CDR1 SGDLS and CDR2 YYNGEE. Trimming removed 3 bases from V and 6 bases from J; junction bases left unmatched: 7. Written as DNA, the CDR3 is TGTGCCAGCAGCGGGCTGACAGGGTACGATACGCAGTATTTT. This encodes CASSGLTGYDTQYF. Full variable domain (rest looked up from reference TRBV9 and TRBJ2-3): DSGVTQTPKHLITATGQRVTLRCSPRSGDLSVYWYQQSLDQGLQFLIQYYNGEERAKGNILERFSAQQFPDLHSELNLSSLELGDSALYFCASSGLTGYDTQYFGPGTRLTVL.

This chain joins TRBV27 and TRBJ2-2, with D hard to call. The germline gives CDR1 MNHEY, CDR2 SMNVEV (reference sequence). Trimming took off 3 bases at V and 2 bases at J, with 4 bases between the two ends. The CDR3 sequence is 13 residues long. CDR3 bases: TGTGCCAGCAGTTTGAGAAACACCGGGGAGCTGTTTTTT. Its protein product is CASSLRNTGELFF.

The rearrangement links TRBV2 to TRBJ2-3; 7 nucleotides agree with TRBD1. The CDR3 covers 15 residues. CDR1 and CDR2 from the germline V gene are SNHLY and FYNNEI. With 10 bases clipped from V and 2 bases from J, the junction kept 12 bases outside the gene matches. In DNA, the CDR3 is TGTGCCACCGAACCAGGGGACAGACTCACAGATACGCAGTATTTT. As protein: CATEPGDRLTDTQYF. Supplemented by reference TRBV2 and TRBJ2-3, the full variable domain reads EPEVTQTPSHQVTQMGQEVILRCVPISNHLYFYWYRQILGQKVEFLVSFYNNEISEKSEIFDDQFSVERPDGSNFTLKIRSTKLEDSAMYFCATEPGDRLTDTQYFGPGTRLTVL.

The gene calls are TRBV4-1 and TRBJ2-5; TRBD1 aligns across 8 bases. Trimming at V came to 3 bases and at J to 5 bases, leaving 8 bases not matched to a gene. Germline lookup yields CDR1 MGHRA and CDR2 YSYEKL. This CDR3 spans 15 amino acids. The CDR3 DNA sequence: TGCGCCAGCAGCCAGACAGGGGCCGGGCTCGAGACCCAGTACTTC. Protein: CASSQTGAGLETQYF.

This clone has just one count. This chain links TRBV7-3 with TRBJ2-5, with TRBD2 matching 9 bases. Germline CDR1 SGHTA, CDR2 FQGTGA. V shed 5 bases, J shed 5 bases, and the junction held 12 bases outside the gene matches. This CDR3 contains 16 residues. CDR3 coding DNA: TGTGCCAGCAGCGTTGGGCGGGGGGGCCCGGCGGAGACCCAGTACTTC. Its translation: CASSVGRGGPAETQYF.

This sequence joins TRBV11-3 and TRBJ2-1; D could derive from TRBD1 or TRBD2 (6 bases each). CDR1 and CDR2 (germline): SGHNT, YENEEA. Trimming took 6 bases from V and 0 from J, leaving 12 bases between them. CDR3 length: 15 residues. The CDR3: CASSPGAHSYNEQFF. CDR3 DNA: TGTGCCAGCAGTCCGGGGGCCCACTCCTACAATGAGCAGTTCTTC.

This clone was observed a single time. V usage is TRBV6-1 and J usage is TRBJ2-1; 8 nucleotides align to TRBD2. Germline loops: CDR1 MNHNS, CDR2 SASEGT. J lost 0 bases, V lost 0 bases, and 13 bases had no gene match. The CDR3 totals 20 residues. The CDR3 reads CASSEAGGGTLLFSYNEQFF. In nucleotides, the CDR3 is TGTGCCAGCAGTGAAGCCGGCGGGGGGACCCTTTTATTCTCCTACAATGAGCAGTTCTTC.

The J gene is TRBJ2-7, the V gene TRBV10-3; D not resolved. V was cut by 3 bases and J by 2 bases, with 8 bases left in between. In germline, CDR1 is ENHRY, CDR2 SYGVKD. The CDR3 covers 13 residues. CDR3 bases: TGTGCCATCAGTGAAATAGATACCTACGAGCAGTACTTC. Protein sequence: CAISEIDTYEQYF.

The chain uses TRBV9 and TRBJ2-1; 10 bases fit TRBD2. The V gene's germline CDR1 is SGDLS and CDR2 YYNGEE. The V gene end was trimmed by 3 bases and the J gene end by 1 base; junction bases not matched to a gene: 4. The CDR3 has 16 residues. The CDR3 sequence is CASSATSGFSYNEQFF. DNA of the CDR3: TGTGCCAGCAGCGCGACTAGCGGGTTTTCCTACAATGAGCAGTTCTTC.

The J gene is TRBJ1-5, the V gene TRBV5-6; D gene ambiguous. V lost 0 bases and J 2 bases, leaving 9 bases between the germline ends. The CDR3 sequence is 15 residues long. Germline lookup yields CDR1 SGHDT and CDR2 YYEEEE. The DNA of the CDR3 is TGTGCCAGCAGCTTGGGGGATGGACGCAATCAGCCCCAGCATTTT. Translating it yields CASSLGDGRNQPQHF. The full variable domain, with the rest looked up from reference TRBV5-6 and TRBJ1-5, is DAGVTQSPTHLIKTRGQQVTLRCSPKSGHDTVSWYQQALGQGPQFIFQYYEEEERQRGNFPDRFSGHQFPNYSSELNVNALLLGDSALYLCASSLGDGRNQPQHFGDGTRLSIL.

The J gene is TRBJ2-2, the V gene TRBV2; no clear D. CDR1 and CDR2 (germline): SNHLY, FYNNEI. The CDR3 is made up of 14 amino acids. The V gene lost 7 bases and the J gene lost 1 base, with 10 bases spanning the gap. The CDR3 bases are TGTGCCAGCAAGCAGACGATGAACACCGGGGAGCTGTTTTTT. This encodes CASKQTMNTGELFF.

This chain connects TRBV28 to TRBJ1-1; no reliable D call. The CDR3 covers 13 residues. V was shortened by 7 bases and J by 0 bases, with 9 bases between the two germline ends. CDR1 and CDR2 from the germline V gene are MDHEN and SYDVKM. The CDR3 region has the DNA TGTGCCAGCATCGACCCCTTGAACACTGAAGCTTTCTTT. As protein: CASIDPLNTEAFF.

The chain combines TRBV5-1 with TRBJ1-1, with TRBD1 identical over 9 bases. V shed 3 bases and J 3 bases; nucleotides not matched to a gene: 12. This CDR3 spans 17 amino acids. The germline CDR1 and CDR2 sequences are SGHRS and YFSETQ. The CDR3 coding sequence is TGCGCCAGCAGCTCCACGGGACAGGGTAGTCGGGACACTGAAGCTTTCTTT. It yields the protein CASSSTGQGSRDTEAFF.

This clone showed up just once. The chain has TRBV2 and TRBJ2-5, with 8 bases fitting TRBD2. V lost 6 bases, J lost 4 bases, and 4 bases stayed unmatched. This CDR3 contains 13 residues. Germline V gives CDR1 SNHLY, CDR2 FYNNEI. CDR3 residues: CASSGLALETQYF. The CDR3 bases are TGTGCCAGCAGCGGACTAGCCCTAGAGACCCAGTACTTC.

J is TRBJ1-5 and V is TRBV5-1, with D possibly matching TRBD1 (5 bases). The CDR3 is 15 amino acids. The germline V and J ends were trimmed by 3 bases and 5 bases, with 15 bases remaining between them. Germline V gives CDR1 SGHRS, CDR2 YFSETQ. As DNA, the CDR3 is TGCGCCAGCAGCTCAGACGGGGTAGGGGATCAGCCCCAGCATTTT. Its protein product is CASSSDGVGDQPQHF.

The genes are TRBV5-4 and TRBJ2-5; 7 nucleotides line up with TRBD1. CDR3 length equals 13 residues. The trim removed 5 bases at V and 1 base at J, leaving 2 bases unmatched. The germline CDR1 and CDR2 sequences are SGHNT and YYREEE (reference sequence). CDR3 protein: CASSNRGQETQYF. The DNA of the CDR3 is TGTGCCAGCAGTAACAGGGGCCAAGAGACCCAGTACTTC. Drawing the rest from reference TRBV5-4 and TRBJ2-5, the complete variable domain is ETGVTQSPTHLIKTRGQQVTLRCSSQSGHNTVSWYQQALGQGPQFIFQYYREEENGRGNFPPRFSGLQFPNYSSELNVNALELDDSALYLCASSNRGQETQYFGPGTRLLVL.

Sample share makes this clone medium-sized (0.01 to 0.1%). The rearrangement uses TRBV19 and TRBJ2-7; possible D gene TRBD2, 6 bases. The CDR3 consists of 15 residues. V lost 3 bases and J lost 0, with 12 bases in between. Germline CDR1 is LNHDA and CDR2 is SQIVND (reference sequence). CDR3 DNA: TGTGCCAGTAGTATTGGCGGGGTTAGCTCCTACGAGCAGTACTTC. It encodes CASSIGGVSSYEQYF.

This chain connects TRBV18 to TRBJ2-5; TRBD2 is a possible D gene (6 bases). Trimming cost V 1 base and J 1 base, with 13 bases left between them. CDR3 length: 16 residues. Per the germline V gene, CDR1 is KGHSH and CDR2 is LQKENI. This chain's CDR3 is CASSPQTSRIQETQYF. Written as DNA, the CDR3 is TGTGCCAGCTCACCACAAACTAGCAGAATCCAAGAGACCCAGTACTTC.

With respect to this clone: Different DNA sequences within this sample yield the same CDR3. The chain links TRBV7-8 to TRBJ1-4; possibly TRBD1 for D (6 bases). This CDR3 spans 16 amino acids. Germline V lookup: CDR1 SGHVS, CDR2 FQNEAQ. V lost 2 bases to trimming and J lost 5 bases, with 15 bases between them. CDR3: CASSLHGARGNEKLFF. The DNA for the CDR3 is TGTGCCAGCAGCTTACATGGGGCCAGGGGCAATGAAAAACTGTTTTTT. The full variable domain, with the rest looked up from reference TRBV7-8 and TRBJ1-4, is GAGVSQSPRYKVAKRGQDVALRCDPISGHVSLFWYQQALGQGPEFLTYFQNEAQLDKSGLPSDRFFAERPEGSVSTLKIQRTQQEDSAVYLCASSLHGARGNEKLFFGSGTQLSVL.

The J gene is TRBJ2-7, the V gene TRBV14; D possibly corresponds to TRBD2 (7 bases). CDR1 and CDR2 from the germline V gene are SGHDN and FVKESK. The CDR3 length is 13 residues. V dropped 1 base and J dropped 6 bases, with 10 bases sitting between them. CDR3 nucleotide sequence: TGTGCCAGCAGCCAAGGGGGGGGCCGCGAGCAGTACTTC. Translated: CASSQGGGREQYF.

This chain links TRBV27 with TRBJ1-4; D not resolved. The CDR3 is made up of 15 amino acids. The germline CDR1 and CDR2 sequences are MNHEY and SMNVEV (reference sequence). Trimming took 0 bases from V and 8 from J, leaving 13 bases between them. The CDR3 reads CASSLSSALGEKLFF. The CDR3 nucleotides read TGTGCCAGCAGTTTATCATCCGCTTTGGGGGAAAAACTGTTTTTT.

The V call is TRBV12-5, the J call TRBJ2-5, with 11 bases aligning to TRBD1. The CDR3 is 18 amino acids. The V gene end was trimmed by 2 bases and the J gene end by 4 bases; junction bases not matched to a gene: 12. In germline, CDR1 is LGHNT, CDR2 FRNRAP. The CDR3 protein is CASGLYNTGTGGRETQYF. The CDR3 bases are TGTGCTAGTGGTTTGTATAATACCGGGACAGGGGGTCGAGAGACCCAGTACTTC.

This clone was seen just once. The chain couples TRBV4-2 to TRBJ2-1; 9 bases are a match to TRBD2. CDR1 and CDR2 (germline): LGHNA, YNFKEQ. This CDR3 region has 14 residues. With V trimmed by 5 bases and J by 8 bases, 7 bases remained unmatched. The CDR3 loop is CASSALAGIDEQFF. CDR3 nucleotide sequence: TGTGCCAGCAGCGCTCTAGCGGGGATCGATGAGCAGTTCTTC.